The 20 T cell receptor beta chains presented below share a single source sample, sequenced in a study of cytomegalovirus exposure and HLA in healthy donors. Clones were read by immunoSEQ multiplex PCR, and TCRdb kept only the in-frame ones, dropping some. The table includes about 190,000 clones, approximately 80% detected once. Sequenced material: PBMCs. The receptors shown here come from a man younger than 30 in good health and CMV-seropositive.

The genes are TRBV30 and TRBJ1-4; 12 nucleotides agree with TRBD1. The germline V gene encodes CDR1 GTSNPN and CDR2 SVGIG (reference sequence). CDR3 length equals 15 residues. V was pared by 2 bases and J by 8 bases, with 6 bases of the junction left unmatched. CDR3 DNA: TGTGCCTGGAGTAACCATGGGACAGGGGGCGAAAAACTGTTTTTT. Protein sequence: CAWSNHGTGGEKLFF.

With respect to this clone: Other DNA sequences in this specimen translate into the identical CDR3. CDR3 loop: CASRKTGLDLLQGQPQHF. The CDR3 region has the DNA TGTGCCAGCAGGAAGACAGGTTTAGACCTCCTACAAGGTCAGCCCCAGCATTTT. V is TRBV27 and J is TRBJ1-5, with a tentative D call TRBD1 (6 bases). Germline CDR1 reads MNHEY; CDR2 reads SMNVEV (reference sequence). This CDR3 has 18 amino acids. V dropped 6 bases and J dropped 6 bases, with 27 bases sitting between them.

V and J are TRBV28 and TRBJ2-7; no reliable D call. The CDR3 runs 11 residues. Trimming removed 4 bases from V and 9 bases from J, with 10 bases in between. The germline CDR1 and CDR2 sequences are MDHEN and SYDVKM. CDR3 sequence: CASSYDMRQYF. As DNA, the CDR3 is TGTGCCAGCAGTTACGACATGAGGCAGTACTTC.

The V and J genes are TRBV9 and TRBJ2-3; D is unresolved. The V end lost 1 base, the J end lost 0 bases, and 6 bases lay between the germline ends. This CDR3 region has 14 residues. Germline V gene data show CDR1 as SGDLS and CDR2 as YYNGEE. The CDR3 DNA sequence: TGTGCCAGCAGCGTACACGGGAGCACAGATACGCAGTATTTT. Its protein product is CASSVHGSTDTQYF.

By sample fraction, this clone is medium-sized (0.01 to 0.1%). The genes are TRBV14 and TRBJ1-1; D is ambiguous. There are 13 residues in the CDR3. The V end was cut by 2 bases, the J end by 5 bases, with 9 bases between. Germline CDR1 is SGHDN and CDR2 is FVKESK. CDR3 bases: TGTGCCAGCAGCCAATCTAGTAGAACTGAAGCTTTCTTT. This encodes CASSQSSRTEAFF.

The chain uses TRBV21-1 and TRBJ2-7; the tabulated D call, TRBD1, remains unverified against the DNA. TRBV21-1 is a listed pseudogene. This CDR3 region has 13 residues. The CDR3 loop is CASRDRASYEQYF. For the CDR3, the DNA is TGTGCCAGCAGGGACAGGGCAAGCTACGAGCAGTACTTC.

The rearrangement uses TRBV10-1 and TRBJ1-2; D may be TRBD1 (5 bases). Between the trimmed V and J ends, which lost 8 bases and 5 bases, there was a span of 18 bases. Germline V gene lookup returns CDR1 WNHNN and CDR2 SYGVQD (reference sequence). The CDR3 totals 14 residues. CDR3 protein: CASAPRDVAYGYTF. CDR3 DNA: TGCGCCAGCGCTCCGCGGGACGTCGCGTATGGCTACACCTTC.

This chain links TRBV29-1 with TRBJ1-4; 7 bases map to TRBD1. Germline V gene sequence: CDR1 SQVTM, CDR2 ANQGSEA. Trimming took 7 bases from V and 4 from J; bases not matched to a gene: 6. The CDR3 sequence is 13 residues long. The CDR3 DNA reads as TGCAGCGCCGAGGGGGCTGGTAATGAAAAACTGTTTTTT. Translation gives CSAEGAGNEKLFF.

The chain has TRBV4-3 and TRBJ1-1; 8 bases map to TRBD1. Germline V gives CDR1 LGHNA, CDR2 YSLEER. This CDR3 has 13 residues. Trimming took 2 bases from V and 11 from J; bases not matched to a gene: 7. For the CDR3, the DNA is TGCGCCAGCAGCCAACAGGGGGCAAGGAAGGCTTTCTTT. Its translation: CASSQQGARKAFF.

The gene calls are TRBV28 and TRBJ1-2; no definite D call. This CDR3 spans 15 amino acids. Per the germline V gene, CDR1 is MDHEN and CDR2 is SYDVKM. The V end lost 7 bases, the J end lost 4 bases, and 19 bases lay between the germline ends. Written as DNA, the CDR3 is TGTGCCAGCACTACTCTGGGAGATAGGACCTATGGCTACACCTTC. Amino acid sequence: CASTTLGDRTYGYTF.

J is TRBJ1-4 and V is TRBV7-8; maybe TRBD1 (5 bases). Trimming removed 4 bases at V and 3 bases at J, with 12 bases between. This CDR3 is built from 15 residues. Germline loops: CDR1 SGHVS, CDR2 FQNEAQ. In DNA form, the CDR3 reads TGTGCCAGCAGCTCACAGGCGAAAGCTAATGAAAAACTGTTTTTT. It yields the protein CASSSQAKANEKLFF.

The rearrangement links TRBV7-9 to TRBJ2-3; 8 bases line up with TRBD2. Germline V CDR1 and CDR2: SEHNR, FQNEAQ (reference sequence). V shed 11 bases, J shed 2 bases, and the junction held 9 bases outside the gene matches. The length of the CDR3 is 14 residues. CDR3 in amino acids: CASQRETSTDTQYF. Here the CDR3 DNA reads TGTGCCTCCCAGCGGGAGACTTCCACAGATACGCAGTATTTT.

The chain combines TRBV5-1 with TRBJ2-5, with TRBD2 matching 13 bases. CDR3 length: 16 residues. The ends lost 3 bases at V and 5 bases at J; junction bases unmatched: 7. Germline CDR1 is SGHRS and CDR2 is YFSETQ. The CDR3 sequence: CASSYGLAGAQETQYF. The CDR3 bases are TGCGCCAGCAGCTACGGACTAGCGGGAGCGCAGGAGACCCAGTACTTC.

The chain couples TRBV6-1 to TRBJ2-2, with 7 bases lining up with TRBD1. The CDR3 runs 13 residues. The V gene end was trimmed by 8 bases and the J gene end by 7 bases; junction bases not matched to a gene: 7. Germline V gene data show CDR1 as MNHNS and CDR2 as SASEGT. CDR3 nucleotides: TGTGCCAGCGGCCAGGGGGAAATCGGGGAGCTGTTTTTT. It specifies CASGQGEIGELFF.

The chain is built from TRBV28 and TRBJ1-2; D unresolved. Trimming removed 5 bases from V and 4 bases from J, with 14 bases in between. The CDR3 runs 14 residues. Germline CDR1 reads MDHEN; CDR2 reads SYDVKM. The CDR3 spells CASSVTRRRYGYTF. The DNA for the CDR3 is TGTGCCAGCAGTGTAACAAGGAGGCGCTATGGCTACACCTTC.

This chain links TRBV27 with TRBJ2-7, with D possibly matching TRBD2 (6 bases). Germline V lookup: CDR1 MNHEY, CDR2 SMNVEV (reference sequence). Trimming shortened V by 10 bases and J by 3 bases, and 13 bases separated the two germline ends. The length of the CDR3 is 12 residues. CDR3 nucleotides: TGTGCCACCACGGAGGGCGGCTACGAGCAGTACTTC. Translating gives CATTEGGYEQYF.

This clone occurred once. The V gene is TRBV28, the J gene TRBJ2-3; D possibly corresponds to TRBD2 (5 bases). This CDR3 is built from 15 residues. From germline, CDR1 is MDHEN and CDR2 SYDVKM. V was shortened by 0 bases and J by 0 bases, with 7 bases between the two germline ends. The CDR3 reads CASSLWRESTDTQYF. The CDR3 DNA reads TGTGCCAGCAGTTTATGGAGGGAGAGCACAGATACGCAGTATTTT.

V gene TRBV28 combines with J gene TRBJ2-4, with TRBD1 matching over 8 bases. Trimming took 9 bases from V and 8 from J; bases not matched to a gene: 15. CDR3 length equals 15 residues. The germline V gene has CDR1 MDHEN and CDR2 SYDVKM. This CDR3 is CASAATGAAGDIQYF. DNA of the CDR3: TGTGCCAGTGCCGCGACAGGGGCTGCCGGGGACATTCAGTACTTC.

The rearrangement uses TRBV30 and TRBJ2-7; possibly TRBD2 for D (6 bases). The CDR3 length is 17 residues. From germline, CDR1 is GTSNPN and CDR2 SVGIG (reference sequence). The ends were cut back, 2 bases at V and 4 bases at J, with 24 bases in the middle. The CDR3 spells CAWSQYWDSRFQYEQYF. The CDR3 bases are TGTGCCTGGAGTCAATACTGGGACTCGAGATTCCAATACGAGCAGTACTTC. Full variable domain (remainder filled in from reference TRBV30 and TRBJ2-7): SQTIHQWPATLVQPVGSPLSLECTVEGTSNPNLYWYRQAAGRGLQLLFYSVGIGQISSEVPQNLSASRPQDRQFILSSKKLLLSDSGFYLCAWSQYWDSRFQYEQYFGPGTRLTVT.

The V call is TRBV5-1, the J call TRBJ2-3, with unresolved D. The CDR3 extends over 11 amino acids. Germline loops: CDR1 SGHRS, CDR2 YFSETQ. Deletions cut 5 bases from V and 6 bases from J, with 7 bases between. DNA of the CDR3: TGCGCCAGCAGTCTAGAGGATACGCAGTATTTT. This codes for CASSLEDTQYF.